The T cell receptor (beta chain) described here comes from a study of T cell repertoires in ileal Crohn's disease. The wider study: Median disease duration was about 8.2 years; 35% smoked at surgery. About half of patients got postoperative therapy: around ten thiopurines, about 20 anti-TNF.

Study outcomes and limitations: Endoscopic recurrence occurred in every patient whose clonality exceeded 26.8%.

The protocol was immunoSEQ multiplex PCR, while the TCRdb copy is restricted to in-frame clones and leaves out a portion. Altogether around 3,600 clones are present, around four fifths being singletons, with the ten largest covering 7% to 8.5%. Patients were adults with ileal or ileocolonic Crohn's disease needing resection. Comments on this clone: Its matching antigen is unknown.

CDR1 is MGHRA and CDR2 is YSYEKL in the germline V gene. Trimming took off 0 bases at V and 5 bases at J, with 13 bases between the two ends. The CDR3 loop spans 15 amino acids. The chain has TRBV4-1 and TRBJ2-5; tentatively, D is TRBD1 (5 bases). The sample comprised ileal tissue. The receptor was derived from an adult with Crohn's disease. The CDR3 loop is CASSQEALGLETQYF. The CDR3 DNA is TGCGCCAGCAGCCAAGAGGCCCTGGGGCTGGAGACCCAGTACTTC.